A selection of T cell receptor beta chains follows, all from one sample in a study of T cells in localized non-small cell lung cancer. Method: immunoSEQ multiplex PCR; TCRdb's copy keeps in-frame clones and lacks some. The sample holds approximately 35,000 clones, 90% to 95% seen once. Sequencing was performed on PBMCs, taken before any cancer treatment. The receptors were gathered from a man between 35 and 75 years old with stage II lung adenocarcinoma. Both conserved end residues are part of each CDR3. Each record gives: J gene, D gene, CDR3 length, clone size, V gene, CDR3 DNA, CDR3 protein. The D gene is left open where the match is weak. The size field is filled for only some rows; it gives once, few, many or a size class.

TRBJ2-2 | - | 14 | - | TRBV5-4 | TGTGCCAGCAGCTTGGTATCCCAGGGCGGGGAGCTGTTTTTT | CASSLVSQGGELFF
TRBJ2-7 | TRBD1 | 15 | - | TRBV19 | TGTGCCAGTAGCTCGAGGGCAGGGGGCGCTTTCGAGCAGTACTTC | CASSSRAGGAFEQYF
TRBJ2-2 | - | 13 | - | TRBV28 | TGTGCCATTGGTCGGGATGGGATCGGGGAGCTGTTTTTT | CAIGRDGIGELFF
TRBJ2-1 | - | 19 | - | TRBV11-2 | TGTGCCAGCAGCTCCAGGACAGCCTCTACTCGTAGCTCCTACAATGAGCAGTTCTTC | CASSSRTASTRSSYNEQFF
TRBJ1-2 | - | 13 | - | TRBV6-1 | TGTGCCAGCAGTGATGTACTCCCGGGGGGCTACACCTTC | CASSDVLPGGYTF
TRBJ2-7 | - | 14 | - | TRBV11-3 | TGTGCCAGCAGCTTAGGCGACAGCGCTAACGAGCAGTACTTC | CASSLGDSANEQYF
TRBJ2-7 | - | 12 | - | TRBV27 | TGTGCCAGCAGTTTCTTAGGGAGCGAGCAGTACTTC | CASSFLGSEQYF
TRBJ2-2 | TRBD1 | 14 | - | TRBV6-1 | TGTGCCAGCAGGTGGGACAGGGAGGACGGGGAGCTGTTTTTT | CASRWDREDGELFF
TRBJ1-1 | - | 16 | - | TRBV7-4 | TGTGCCAGCAGCGTCAGTGGGGGGTTTGTGAACACTGAAGCTTTCTTT | CASSVSGGFVNTEAFF
TRBJ2-1 | TRBD2 | 15 | - | TRBV6-5 | TGTGCCAGCAGTCCCGGGACTAGCGGTCTAAATGAGCAGTTCTTC | CASSPGTSGLNEQFF
TRBJ1-1 | TRBD1 | 15 | - | TRBV5-1 | TGCGCCAGCAGCCTGGACAGGGGGAAGGGTACTGAAGCTTTCTTT | CASSLDRGKGTEAFF
TRBJ2-1 | TRBD2 | 15 | few | TRBV9 | TGTGCCAGCAGCGAACTAGCGGGATGGGACGATGAGCAGTTCTTC | CASSELAGWDDEQFF
TRBJ2-7 | - | 14 | - | TRBV5-4 | TGTGCCAGCAGCTTGGCGGACAGCCCCTACGAGCAGTACTTC | CASSLADSPYEQYF
TRBJ1-5 | - | 20 | - | TRBV28 | TGTGCCAGCATCCCCTTTAAGACAACAACTCGGATCGGGAGCAATCAGCCCCAGCATTTT | CASIPFKTTTRIGSNQPQHF
TRBJ1-1 | TRBD1 | 15 | - | TRBV5-3 | TGTGCCAGAACCCCCTCGGGCAGCCACAGGGGCGAAGCTTTCTTT | CARTPSGSHRGEAFF
TRBJ1-1 | - | 15 | once | TRBV10-3 | TGTGCCATCATGCCCTCCGGTGGCATGAACACTGAAGCTTTCTTT | CAIMPSGGMNTEAFF
TRBJ1-2 | TRBD1 | 13 | - | TRBV19 | TGTGCCAGTAGTATTACAGGGGGCAGCGGCTACACCTTC | CASSITGGSGYTF
TRBJ2-4 | TRBD1 | 14 | - | TRBV19 | TGTGCCAGTAGGGACAGGTGGGCCAAAAACATTCAGTACTTC | CASRDRWAKNIQYF
TRBJ2-1 | - | 13 | - | TRBV7-2 | TGTGCCAGCAGCTTAACCGGACCCCAAGTACAGTTCTTC | CASSLTGPQVQFF
TRBJ2-2 | TRBD1 | 15 | - | TRBV5-5 | TGTGCCAGCAGCTTGGGACAGGGGAACGCCGGGGAGCTGTTTTTT | CASSLGQGNAGELFF
TRBJ2-5 | - | 13 | - | TRBV27 | TGTGCCAGCAGCCGGAGAGGGGAGGAGACCCAGTACTTC | CASSRRGEETQYF
TRBJ2-7 | - | 14 | - | TRBV28 | TGTGCCAGCAGTTTGGTTTTATCCTTGTACGAGCAGTACTTC | CASSLVLSLYEQYF
TRBJ2-1 | TRBD1 | 15 | - | TRBV27 | TGTGCCAGCAGGAGTTACAGGGGAAAGGACAATGAGCAGTTCTTC | CASRSYRGKDNEQFF
TRBJ1-5 | - | 16 | - | TRBV25-1 | TGTGCCAGCAGTCCCGGGGGGCGATACATCAATCAGCCCCAGCATTTT | CASSPGGRYINQPQHF
TRBJ2-5 | - | 15 | - | TRBV6-5 | TGTGCCAGCAGTTACTCCCGGGACTCAATAGAGACCCAGTACTTC | CASSYSRDSIETQYF
TRBJ2-1 | - | 14 | - | TRBV11-2 | TGTGCCAGCAGCCCACAGGCGGGGTTCTTGGAGCAGTTCTTC | CASSPQAGFLEQFF
TRBJ2-7 | - | 11 | - | TRBV19 | TGTGCCAGTAGTATCGGGGTGTGGCAGTACTTC | CASSIGVWQYF
TRBJ2-2 | - | 14 | - | TRBV11-2 | TGTGCCAGCAGCTTAGTCAGGGACACCGGGGAGCTGTTTTTT | CASSLVRDTGELFF
TRBJ2-3 | - | 15 | - | TRBV9 | TGTGCCAGCAGCGTAAGGGAAGGGTTCACAGATACGCAGTATTTT | CASSVREGFTDTQYF
TRBJ2-7 | - | 14 | - | TRBV13 | TGTGCCAGCAGCTTAGGCCTATCAGGCTACGAGCAGTACTTC | CASSLGLSGYEQYF
TRBJ2-3 | - | 14 | - | TRBV5-6 | TGTGCCAGTAAGGGGGGGAGTAGGACAGATACGCAGTATTTT | CASKGGSRTDTQYF
TRBJ2-1 | TRBD2 | 14 | - | TRBV25-1 | TGTGCCAGCAGTCACAGCGGGAGGGAGACTGAGCAGTTCTTC | CASSHSGRETEQFF
TRBJ2-7 | - | 11 | - | TRBV11-2 | TGTGCCAGCAGCCCCGGCTATGAGCAGTACTTC | CASSPGYEQYF
TRBJ2-5 | TRBD1 | 19 | - | TRBV7-9 | TGTGCCAGCAGCGCGCCGGGGGACAGGGATCGTGAGTACCAAGAGACCCAGTACTTC | CASSAPGDRDREYQETQYF
TRBJ2-2 | - | 13 | - | TRBV6-4 | TGTGCCAGCAGAGGGGGGGAGCACGGGGAGCTGTTTTTT | CASRGGEHGELFF
TRBJ1-6 | - | 12 | - | TRBV27 | TGTGCCAGCAGCACAGTGGGCTCACCCCTCCACTTT | CASSTVGSPLHF
TRBJ2-3 | - | 11 | - | TRBV29-1 | TGCAGCGTCGACTTCACAGATACGCAGTATTTT | CSVDFTDTQYF
TRBJ2-7 | TRBD1 | 15 | - | TRBV7-8 | TGTGCCAGCAGCTTAGCGCAGGGGGCCTTCGACGAGCAGTACTTC | CASSLAQGAFDEQYF
TRBJ1-1 | - | 12 | - | TRBV28 | TGTGCCAGCAGTTTAAACCAGGGGTCGGCTTTCTTT | CASSLNQGSAFF
TRBJ1-2 | - | 12 | - | TRBV7-9 | TGTGCCAGCAGCTTAGCGGGGATTGGCTACACCTTC | CASSLAGIGYTF
TRBJ2-7 | - | 15 | once | TRBV4-1 | TGCGCCAGCAGCCAATTTAGCGGAGCCTCGGGCGAGCAGTACTTC | CASSQFSGASGEQYF